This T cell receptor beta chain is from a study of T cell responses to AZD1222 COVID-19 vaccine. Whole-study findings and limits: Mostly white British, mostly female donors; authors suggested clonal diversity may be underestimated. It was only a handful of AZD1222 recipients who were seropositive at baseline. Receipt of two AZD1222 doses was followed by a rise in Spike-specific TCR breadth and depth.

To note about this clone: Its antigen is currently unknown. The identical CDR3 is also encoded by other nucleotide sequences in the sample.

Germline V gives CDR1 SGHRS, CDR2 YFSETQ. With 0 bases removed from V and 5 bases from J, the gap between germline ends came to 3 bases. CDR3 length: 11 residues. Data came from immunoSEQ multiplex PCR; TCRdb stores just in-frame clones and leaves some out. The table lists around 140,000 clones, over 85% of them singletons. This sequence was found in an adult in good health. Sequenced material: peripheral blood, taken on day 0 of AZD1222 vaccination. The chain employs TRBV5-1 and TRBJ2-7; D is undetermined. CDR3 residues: CASSLVDEQYF. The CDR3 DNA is TGCGCCAGCAGCTTGGTCGACGAGCAGTACTTC. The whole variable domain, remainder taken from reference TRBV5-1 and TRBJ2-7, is KAGVTQTPRYLIKTRGQQVTLSCSPISGHRSVSWYQQTPGQGLQFLFEYFSETQRNKGNFPGRFSGRQFSNSRSEMNVSTLELGDSALYLCASSLVDEQYFGPGTRLTVT.